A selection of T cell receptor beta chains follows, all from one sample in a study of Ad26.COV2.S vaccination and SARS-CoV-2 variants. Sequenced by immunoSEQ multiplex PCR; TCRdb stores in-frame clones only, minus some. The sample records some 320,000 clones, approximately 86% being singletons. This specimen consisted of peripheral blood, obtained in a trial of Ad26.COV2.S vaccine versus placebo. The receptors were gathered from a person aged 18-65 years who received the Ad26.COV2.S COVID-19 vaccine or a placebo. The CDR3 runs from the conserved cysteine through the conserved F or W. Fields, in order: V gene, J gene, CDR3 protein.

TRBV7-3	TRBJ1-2	CASSLSGGEYGYTF
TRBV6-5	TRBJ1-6	CASPNEQGNNSPLHF
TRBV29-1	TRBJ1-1	CSVRDRADSEAFF
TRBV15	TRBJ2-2	CATSRNTGTPTGELFF
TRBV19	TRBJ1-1	CASSILWDRNTEAFF
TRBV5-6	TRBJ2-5	CASSPTGERETQYF
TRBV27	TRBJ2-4	CASSSLGTGSAKNIQYF
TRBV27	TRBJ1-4	CASSVIYTETTNEKLFF
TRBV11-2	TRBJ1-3	CASSATDNSGNTIYF
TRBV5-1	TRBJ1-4	CASSRTGPGGEKLFF
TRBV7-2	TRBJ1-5	CASSLSPLQEPQHF
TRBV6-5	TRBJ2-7	CASSRDFESSYEQYF
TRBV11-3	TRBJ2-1	CASSLGQHNEQFF
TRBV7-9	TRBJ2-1	CASSFGVVGEQFF
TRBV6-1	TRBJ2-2	CASSELGALGDTGELFF
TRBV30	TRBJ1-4	CAWSVTLFHEKLFF
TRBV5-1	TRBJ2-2	CASSLVGGQAGELFF
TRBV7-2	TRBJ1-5	CASSLGARTGGRVQHF
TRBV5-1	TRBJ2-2	CASSFGGRQGGTGELFF
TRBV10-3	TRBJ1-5	CAISPGNSNQPQHF
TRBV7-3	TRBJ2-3	CASSRAVGDPDTQYF
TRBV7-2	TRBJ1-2	CASSLLQVNYGYTF